This T cell receptor beta chain was observed in a study of T cell responses to AZD1222 COVID-19 vaccine. Study-level results: Vaccination with two AZD1222 doses was followed by a rise in Spike-specific TCR breadth and depth. There were repertoire samples only from the period after the peak T cell response.

The assay was immunoSEQ multiplex PCR, and TCRdb's table has in-frame clones only and misses some. The data hold some 170,000 clones, with 70% to 90% observed a single time. The CDR3 is 11 amino acids. Germline CDR1 is DFQATT and CDR2 is SNEGSKA (reference sequence). The V end was cut by 5 bases, the J end by 0 bases, with 2 bases between. In the case of this clone: The antigen is unknown.

This TCR derives from an adult who received the MenACWY meningococcal vaccine as a control. Sequenced here: peripheral blood, sampled 28 days after the second dose of the MenACWY control vaccine. The chain carries TRBV20-1 and TRBJ1-3; unclear D gene. The CDR3 region is CSALSGNTIYF. The CDR3 nucleotides are TGCAGTGCTCTCTCTGGAAACACCATATATTTT.